The clone carrying this T cell receptor beta chain was recorded at least ten times. Germline V gene data show CDR1 as MNHEY and CDR2 as SVGAGI. The CDR3 is 15 residues long. Trimming stripped 4 bases from V and 8 bases from J, with 18 bases between. Only patients with CD8+CD57+ cell expansion on flow cytometry were chosen for sequencing. The sample is drawn from a study of CD8+CD57+ T cells in acquired aplastic anemia. Study as a whole: The sorted CD4+ and CD8+ cells yielded an average around 3.2 ug of DNA.

The study profiled TCR beta VDJ and CDR3 using genomic DNA as template. TCRdb itself ran the reads through MiXCR, one entry per CDR3 protein. The data show about 180,000 distinct CDR3 sequences, with about 50% seen just once and 10% to 15% held by the top ten. The origin of this receptor is a human donor with aplastic anemia. This chain links TRBV6-5 with TRBJ1-5, with D possibly being TRBD1 (6 bases). The material sequenced was sorted CD4+, CD8+, or CD8+CD57+ T cells (not recorded which) from PBMCs. The CDR3 region is CASSSSGQSREPQHF. The CDR3 DNA is TGTGCCAGCAGTTCCTCCGGACAGTCTCGAGAGCCCCAGCATTTT.